The sequence of this T cell receptor beta chain was determined in a study of T cell changes during pregnancy in multiple sclerosis. The CDR3 is 12 residues long. Trimming cost V 5 bases and J 6 bases, with 12 bases left between them. Germline-derived CDR1 and CDR2 are SGHNT and YYREEE (reference sequence). This clone was observed a single time. Sequenced by immunoSEQ multiplex PCR; TCRdb stores in-frame clones only, minus some. The sample yields about 45,000 clones, around 90% seen once. This clonotype was obtained from a female donor with multiple sclerosis, enrolled in a pregnancy study. The chain links TRBV5-4 to TRBJ2-7, with TRBD1 as a possible D gene (7 bases). The sequencing input was PBMCs (not recorded whether the cells were cultured). This CDR3 reads CASSGGGAEQYF. CDR3 DNA: TGTGCCAGCAGTGGAGGGGGCGCCGAGCAGTACTTC.